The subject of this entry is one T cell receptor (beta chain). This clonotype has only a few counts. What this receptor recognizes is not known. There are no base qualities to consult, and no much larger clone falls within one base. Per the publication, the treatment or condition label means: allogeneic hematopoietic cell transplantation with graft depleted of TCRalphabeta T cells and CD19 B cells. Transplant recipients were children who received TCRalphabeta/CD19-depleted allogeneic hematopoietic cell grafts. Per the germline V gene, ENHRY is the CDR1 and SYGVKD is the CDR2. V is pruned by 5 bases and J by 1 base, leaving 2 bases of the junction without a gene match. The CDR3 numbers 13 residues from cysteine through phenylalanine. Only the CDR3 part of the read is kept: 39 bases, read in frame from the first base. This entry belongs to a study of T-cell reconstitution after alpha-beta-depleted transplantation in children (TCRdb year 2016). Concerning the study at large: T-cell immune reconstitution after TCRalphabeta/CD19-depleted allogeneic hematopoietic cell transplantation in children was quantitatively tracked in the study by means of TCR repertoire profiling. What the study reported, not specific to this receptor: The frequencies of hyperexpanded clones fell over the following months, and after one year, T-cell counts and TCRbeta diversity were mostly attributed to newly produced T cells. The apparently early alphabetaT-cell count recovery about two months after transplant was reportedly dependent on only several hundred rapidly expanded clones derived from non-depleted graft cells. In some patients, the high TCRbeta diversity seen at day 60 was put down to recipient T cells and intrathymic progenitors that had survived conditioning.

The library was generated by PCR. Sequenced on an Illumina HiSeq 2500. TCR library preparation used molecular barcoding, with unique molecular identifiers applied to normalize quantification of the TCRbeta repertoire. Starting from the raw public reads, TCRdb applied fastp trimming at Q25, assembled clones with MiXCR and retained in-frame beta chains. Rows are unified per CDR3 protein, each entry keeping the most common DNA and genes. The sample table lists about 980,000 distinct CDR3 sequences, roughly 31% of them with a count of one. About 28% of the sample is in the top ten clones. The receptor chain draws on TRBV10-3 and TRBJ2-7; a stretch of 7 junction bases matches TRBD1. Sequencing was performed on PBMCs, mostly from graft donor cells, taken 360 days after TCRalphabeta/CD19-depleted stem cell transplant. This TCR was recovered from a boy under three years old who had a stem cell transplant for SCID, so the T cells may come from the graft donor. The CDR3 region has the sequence CAISWDSSYEQYF. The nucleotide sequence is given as TGTGCCATCAGTTGGGACAGTTCCTACGAGCAGTACTTC.